A single sample is the source of the 14 T cell receptor beta chains below, sequenced in a study of early T cells in non-severe SARS-CoV-2 infection (TCRdb year 2021). Libraries were built with 5' RACE. Sequenced using a NextSeq 500. TCRdb reworked the public reads: Q25 trimming with fastp, MiXCR clone assembly, productive beta chains retained. Records with the same CDR3 protein are collapsed into one entry carrying the most frequent genes and DNA. The sample records 40,000 to 55,000 distinct CDR3 sequences, approximately 7.6% of which are singletons. The ten largest clones capture 5.8% of the sample. The sample comprised whole blood. These receptors were collected from an adult who was a healthcare worker with PCR-confirmed SARS-CoV-2 infection or an uninfected control (not recorded which).

Only a few counts were recorded for this clonotype. This clone may be a read error of a much larger clone one base away. The J gene is TRBJ2-3, the V gene TRBV27; D unresolved. CDR1 is MNHEY and CDR2 is SMNVEV in the germline V gene (reference sequence). This CDR3 is built from 14 residues. V shed 4 bases and J shed 2 bases, with 10 bases lying between them. Here the CDR3 reads CASSSTGYTDTQYF. For the CDR3, the DNA is TGTGCCAGCAGTTCCACTGGCTACACAGATACGCAGTATTTT.

At least ten counts were recorded for this clonotype. The chain has TRBV7-9 and TRBJ2-3, with TRBD2 matching over 10 bases. The CDR3 consists of 15 residues. The germline V gene has CDR1 SEHNR and CDR2 FQNEAQ (reference sequence). Losses at the gene ends were 2 bases for V and 1 base for J; bases not matched to a gene: 0. For the CDR3, the DNA is TGTGCCAGCAGCTTACTAGCGGGAGGCACAGATACGCAGTATTTT. Translated: CASSLLAGGTDTQYF.

This clonotype came up a few times. This sequence joins TRBV27 and TRBJ2-5; D is unclear. Germline V lookup: CDR1 MNHEY, CDR2 SMNVEV (reference sequence). Trimming took 7 bases from V and 2 from J, leaving 11 bases between them. The CDR3 loop spans 13 amino acids. The CDR3 DNA sequence: TGTGCCAGCACCTCGAACGGACAAGAGACCCAGTACTTC. This sequence encodes CASTSNGQETQYF.

Many counts were recorded for this clonotype. J is TRBJ1-3 and V is TRBV5-1; the D is unclear. There are 15 residues in the CDR3. Trimming took off 4 bases at V and 0 bases at J, with 11 bases between the two ends. Germline V CDR1 and CDR2: SGHRS, YFSETQ. The CDR3 reads CASSPPDSSGNTIYF. The CDR3 DNA sequence: TGCGCCAGCAGCCCTCCGGACTCCTCTGGAAACACCATATATTTT.

The table lists this clonotype with many counts. The chain employs TRBV3-1 and TRBJ1-3, with 7 bases lining up with TRBD1. CDR1 and CDR2 (germline): LGHDT, YNNKEL (reference sequence). The CDR3 spans 15 residues. Germline trimming cut 4 bases from V and 2 bases from J; bases unmatched to any gene: 5. CDR3 sequence: CASSRQGSAGNTIYF. CDR3 bases: TGTGCCAGCAGCCGACAGGGAAGCGCTGGAAACACCATATATTTT.

There are many counts of this clonotype. V gene TRBV12-3 or TRBV12-4 combines with J gene TRBJ1-5; a weak D match, TRBD1 (5 bases). The CDR3 spans 14 residues. The germline V and J ends were trimmed by 3 bases and 6 bases, with 12 bases remaining between them. This CDR3 is CASSFAGTAQPQHF. In DNA form, the CDR3 reads TGTGCCAGCAGTTTCGCAGGGACCGCTCAGCCCCAGCATTTT.

The V gene is TRBV30, the J gene TRBJ2-6; D is ambiguous. V lost 0 bases and J lost 0, with 6 bases in between. The CDR3 has 15 amino acids. Germline V gene lookup returns CDR1 GTSNPN and CDR2 SVGIG (reference sequence). The CDR3 nucleotides are TGTGCCTGGAGTGTGAAGGGCTCTGGGGCCAACGTCCTGACTTTC. The encoded protein is CAWSVKGSGANVLTF.

This clonotype was counted many times. This rearrangement joins TRBV6-2 or TRBV6-3 to TRBJ1-5; TRBD1 matches 9 bases. Germline values: CDR1 MNHEY, CDR2 SVGEGT. V lost 5 bases, J lost 4 bases, and 3 bases stayed unmatched. The CDR3 contains 14 residues. The CDR3 DNA reads as TGTGCCAGCAGTGGGACAGGGCTGAATCAGCCCCAGCATTTT. Its protein product is CASSGTGLNQPQHF.

This clonotype was counted ten times or more. The genes are TRBV6-6 and TRBJ2-4; D uncertain. Germline values: CDR1 MNHNY, CDR2 SVGAGI (reference sequence). The ends were cut back, 5 bases at V and 2 bases at J, with 13 bases in the middle. The CDR3 spans 15 residues. In DNA form, the CDR3 reads TGTGCCAGCAGTCAAGCGAAGGGTACCAAAAACATTCAGTACTTC. It codes for CASSQAKGTKNIQYF.

This clonotype was counted a few times. CDR3 sequence (DNA): TGTGCCAGCAGTTTATCGGCTAGCCTGGAGACCCAGTACTTC. Residues: CASSLSASLETQYF. V is TRBV12-3 or TRBV12-4 and J is TRBJ2-5; a weak D match, TRBD2 (5 bases). The CDR3 covers 14 residues. V dropped 2 bases and J dropped 5 bases, with 12 bases sitting between them.

This clonotype came up many times. The rearrangement uses TRBV30 and TRBJ2-3; D remains ambiguous. The V and J ends lost 5 bases and 0 bases respectively, with 6 bases between them. In germline, CDR1 is GTSNPN, CDR2 SVGIG (reference sequence). This CDR3 has 12 residues. CDR3 sequence: CAWGLSTDTQYF. The CDR3 region has the DNA TGTGCCTGGGGGCTTAGCACAGATACGCAGTATTTT.

This clonotype was counted ten times or more. This chain connects TRBV16 to TRBJ1-5, with D tentatively TRBD1 (6 bases). Trimming took 5 bases from V and 7 from J, leaving 12 bases between them. This CDR3 spans 13 amino acids. The V gene's germline CDR1 is KGHSY and CDR2 FQNENV. This CDR3 reads CASSRHREQPQHF. The CDR3 DNA sequence: TGTGCCAGCAGCAGACACAGGGAACAGCCCCAGCATTTT.

Many counts were recorded for this clonotype. The J gene is TRBJ2-2, the V gene TRBV7-9; D gene ambiguous. The germline gives CDR1 SEHNR, CDR2 FQNEAQ (reference sequence). Trimming cost V 6 bases and J 7 bases, with 6 bases left between them. This CDR3 has 11 amino acids. The CDR3 DNA reads TGTGCCAGCAGTTTTAACGGGGAGCTGTTTTTT. This translates into CASSFNGELFF.

This clonotype was found many times. The CDR3 sequence: CSVNTHRGDIYEQYF. Written as DNA, the CDR3 is TGCAGCGTTAATACTCACAGGGGTGACATCTACGAGCAGTACTTC. The rearrangement joins TRBV29-1 to TRBJ2-7; TRBD1 aligns across 7 bases. With V trimmed by 5 bases and J by 3 bases, 13 bases remained unmatched. Germline assignment: CDR1 SQVTM and CDR2 ANQGSEA. This CDR3 spans 15 amino acids.